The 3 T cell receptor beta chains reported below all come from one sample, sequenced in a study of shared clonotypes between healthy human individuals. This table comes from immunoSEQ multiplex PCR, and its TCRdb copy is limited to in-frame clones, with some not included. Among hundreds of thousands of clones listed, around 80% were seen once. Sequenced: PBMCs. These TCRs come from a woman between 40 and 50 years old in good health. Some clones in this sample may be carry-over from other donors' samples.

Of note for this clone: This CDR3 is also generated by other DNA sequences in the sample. Written as DNA, the CDR3 is TGTGCCAGCAGCTTAGGAGGGTTGAGCTACGAGCAGTACTTC. It codes for CASSLGGLSYEQYF. The gene calls are TRBV7-9 and TRBJ2-7; possible D gene TRBD2, 5 bases. CDR3 length: 14 residues. Germline lookup yields CDR1 SEHNR and CDR2 FQNEAQ (reference sequence). V lost 1 base and J lost 3, with 10 bases in between.

CDR3 protein: CASRTGETTNEKLFF. The CDR3 nucleotides are TGCGCCAGCAGGACAGGGGAGACAACTAATGAAAAACTGTTTTTT. The chain joins TRBV5-1 to TRBJ1-4, with 8 bases lining up with TRBD1. Trimming cost V 5 bases and J 0 bases; bases outside gene matches: 3. The CDR3 covers 15 residues. CDR1 and CDR2 from the germline V gene are SGHRS and YFSETQ.

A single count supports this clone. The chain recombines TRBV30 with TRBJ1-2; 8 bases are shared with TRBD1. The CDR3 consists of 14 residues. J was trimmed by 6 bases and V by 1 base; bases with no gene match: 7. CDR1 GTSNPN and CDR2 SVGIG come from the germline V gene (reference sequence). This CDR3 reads CAWSAGTGFHGYTF. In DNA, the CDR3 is TGTGCCTGGAGTGCAGGGACAGGTTTTCATGGCTACACCTTC.